This T cell receptor (beta chain) was identified during a study of T-cell reconstitution after alpha-beta-depleted transplantation in children. This clonotype was recorded many times. Unique molecular identifiers featured in how the TCRbeta library was prepared. Each CDR3 protein gets one entry after TCRdb re-called the PCR reads with MiXCR. The sample consists of 40,000 to 55,000 distinct CDR3 sequences, 9.2% of them appearing once. The CDR3 length is 15 residues. Trimming took off 3 bases at V and 0 bases at J, with 13 bases between the two ends. Germline loops: CDR1 SGHRS, CDR2 YFSETQ. This sample comprised PBMCs, mostly from graft donor cells, obtained 60 days after TCRalphabeta/CD19-depleted stem cell transplant. The rearrangement uses TRBV5-1 and TRBJ2-7, with a weak D call TRBD2 (6 bases). The sequence was collected from a male patient between 2 and 15 years old who had a stem cell transplant for chronic granulomatous disease, so the T cells may come from the graft donor. The CDR3 DNA sequence: TGCGCCAGCAGCTCCCGGCCGGGAGACTCCTACGAGCAGTACTTC. Protein product: CASSSRPGDSYEQYF.